The present TCR beta chain was sequenced within a study of T cell responses to AZD1222 COVID-19 vaccine. General study results and limits: Donors were mostly white British, more females; clonal diversity possibly underestimated. At study baseline, merely roughly 6 AZD1222 recipients were seropositive. There were repertoire samples only from the period after the peak T cell response.

The repertoire was sequenced with immunoSEQ multiplex PCR; TCRdb's copy has only in-frame clones and lacks some. The table records 58,000 or so clones, around 84% of them present only once. CDR1 MNHEY and CDR2 SMNVEV come from the germline V gene (reference sequence). This CDR3 contains 15 residues. Trimming stripped 5 bases from V and 0 bases from J, with 13 bases between. For this clone: Its target is unknown.

The chain recombines TRBV27 with TRBJ1-2, with D unresolved. The material sequenced was peripheral blood, taken on day 0 of AZD1222 vaccination. This receptor was taken from an adult in good health. The CDR3 DNA sequence: TGTGCCAGCAGTGACCCTGGGCAGCCTAACTATGGCTACACCTTC. It specifies CASSDPGQPNYGYTF.